This TCR beta chain was identified in a study of post-analysis software for immune sequencing data. Study overall: Several disease courses (relapsing-remitting, secondary progressive and progressive-relapsing) of multiple sclerosis were included.

This clonotype was counted a single time. The antigen remains undetermined. Unique molecular identifiers were present in the TCR beta cDNA libraries. TCRdb passed the PCR reads through MiXCR, listing each CDR3 protein once. The data show about 760,000 distinct CDR3 sequences, roughly 27% seen once. Findings and caveats of the study: Higher frequency in patients than in controls was seen for roughly five TRBV segments, with TRBV5-6, TRBV5-1 and TRBV20-1 among them. Controls' normalized Chao1 diversity significantly exceeded that of multiple sclerosis patients.

Germline CDR1 MNHEY, CDR2 SVGEGT. V was cut by 8 bases and J by 5 bases, with 15 bases left in between. This CDR3 has 13 residues. The source is a girl aged 5-17 years with multiple sclerosis. Material for sequencing was blood. This sequence joins TRBV6-2 or TRBV6-3 and TRBJ1-2; D gene unclear. This CDR3 reads CASSLRGVYGYTF. The DNA for the CDR3 is TGTGCCAGCTCTCTCCGAGGCGTGTATGGCTACACCTTC.